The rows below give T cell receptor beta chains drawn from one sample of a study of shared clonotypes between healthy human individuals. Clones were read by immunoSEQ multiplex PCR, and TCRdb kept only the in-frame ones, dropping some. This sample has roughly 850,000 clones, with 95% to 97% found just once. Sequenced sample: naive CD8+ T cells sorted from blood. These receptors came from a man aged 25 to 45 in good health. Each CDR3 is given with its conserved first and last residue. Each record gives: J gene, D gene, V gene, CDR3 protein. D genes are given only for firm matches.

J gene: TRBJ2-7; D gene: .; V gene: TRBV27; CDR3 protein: CASSLFGDEQYF
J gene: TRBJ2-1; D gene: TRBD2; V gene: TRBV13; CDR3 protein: CASSLKAGGHNEQFF
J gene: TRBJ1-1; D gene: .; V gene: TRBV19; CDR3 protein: CASSILGLWNTEAFF
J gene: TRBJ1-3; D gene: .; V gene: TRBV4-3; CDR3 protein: CASSQDSFRGGNTIYF
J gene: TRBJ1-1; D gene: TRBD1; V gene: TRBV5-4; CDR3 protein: CASSIWGQGKDTEAFF
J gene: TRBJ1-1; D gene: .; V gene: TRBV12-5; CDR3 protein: CASGFGLSGSTEAFF
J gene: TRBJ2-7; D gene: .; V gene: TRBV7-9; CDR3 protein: CASSPIPDYSYEQYF
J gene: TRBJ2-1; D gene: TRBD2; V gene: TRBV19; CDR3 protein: CASRLAGVGEQFF
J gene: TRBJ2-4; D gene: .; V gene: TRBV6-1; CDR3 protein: CASSGLITGYQAKNIQYF
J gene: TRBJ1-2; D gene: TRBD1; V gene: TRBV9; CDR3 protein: CASSLGQGFRGYTF
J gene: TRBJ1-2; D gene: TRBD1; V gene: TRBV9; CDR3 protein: CASSVEGTGLGYTF
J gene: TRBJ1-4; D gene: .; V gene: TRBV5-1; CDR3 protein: CASSDPDLNEKLFF
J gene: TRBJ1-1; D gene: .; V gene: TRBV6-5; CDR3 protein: CASSYTRDNEAFF
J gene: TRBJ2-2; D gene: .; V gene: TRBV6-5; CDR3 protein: CASIHGELFF
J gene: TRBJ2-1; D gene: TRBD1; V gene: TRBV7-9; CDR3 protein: CASSFSGQGPKYNEQFF
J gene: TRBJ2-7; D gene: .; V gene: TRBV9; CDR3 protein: CASSPGSPYEQYF
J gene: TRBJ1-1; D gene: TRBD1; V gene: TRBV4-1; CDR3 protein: CASSQDPLDRERTEAFF
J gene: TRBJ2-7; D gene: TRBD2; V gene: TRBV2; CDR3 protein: CASSEGLAGGLLSYEQYF
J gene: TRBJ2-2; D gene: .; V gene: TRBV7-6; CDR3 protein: CASSLGLGKGHIGELFF
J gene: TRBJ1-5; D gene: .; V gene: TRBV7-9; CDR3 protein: CASSFEGQPQHF
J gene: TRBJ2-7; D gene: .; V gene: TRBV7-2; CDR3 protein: CASSFWGYEQYF
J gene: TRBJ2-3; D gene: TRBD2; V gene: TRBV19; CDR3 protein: CASRISGSGTDTQYF
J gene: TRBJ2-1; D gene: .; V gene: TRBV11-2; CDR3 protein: CASSRSRQPYNEQFF
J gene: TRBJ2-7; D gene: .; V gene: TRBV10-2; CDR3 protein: CASSEPLATNPHPYEQYF
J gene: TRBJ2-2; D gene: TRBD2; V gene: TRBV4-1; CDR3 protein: CATTSGAPLGELFF
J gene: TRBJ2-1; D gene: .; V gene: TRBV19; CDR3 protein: CASSQGNEQFF
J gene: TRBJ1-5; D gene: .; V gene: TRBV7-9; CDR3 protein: CASSLGGGSQPQHF
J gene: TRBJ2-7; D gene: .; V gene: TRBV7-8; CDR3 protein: CATSHAGDYEQYF
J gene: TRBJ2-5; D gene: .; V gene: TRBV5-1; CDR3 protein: CASSFPWDAGGETQYF
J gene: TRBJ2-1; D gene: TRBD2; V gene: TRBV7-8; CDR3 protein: CASSLFSPTSGRAGEQFF
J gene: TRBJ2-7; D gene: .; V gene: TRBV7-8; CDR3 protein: CASSIGDGHYEQYF
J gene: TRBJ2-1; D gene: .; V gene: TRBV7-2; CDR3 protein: CASSLAPTDEQFF
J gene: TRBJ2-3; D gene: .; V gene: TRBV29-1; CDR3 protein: CSVESPGLSTAQYF
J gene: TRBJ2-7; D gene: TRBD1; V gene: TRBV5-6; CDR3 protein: CASSPSGTGYEQYF
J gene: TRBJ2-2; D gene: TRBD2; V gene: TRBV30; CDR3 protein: CAWSNPSSGRATGELFF
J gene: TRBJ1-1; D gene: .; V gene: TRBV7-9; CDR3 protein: CASSLPHEGKAFF
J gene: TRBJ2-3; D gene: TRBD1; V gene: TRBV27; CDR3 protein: CASRGGALTDTQYF
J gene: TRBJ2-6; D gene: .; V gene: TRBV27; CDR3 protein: CASSLAGANVLTF
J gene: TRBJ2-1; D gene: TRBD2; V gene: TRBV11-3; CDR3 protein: CASSLAGTVNEQFF
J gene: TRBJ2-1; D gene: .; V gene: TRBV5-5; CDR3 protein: CASSSERDEQFF
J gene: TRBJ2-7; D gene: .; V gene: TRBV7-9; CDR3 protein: CASSPGGASAHEQYF
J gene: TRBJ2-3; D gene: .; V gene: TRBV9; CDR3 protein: CASSGWDFSTDTQYF
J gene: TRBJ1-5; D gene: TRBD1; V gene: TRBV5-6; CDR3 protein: CASSPRDRALNQPQHF
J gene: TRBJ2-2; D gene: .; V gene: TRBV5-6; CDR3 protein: CASRLRTEPSNTGELFF
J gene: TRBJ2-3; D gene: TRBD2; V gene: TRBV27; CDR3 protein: CASRKSGSSTDTQYF
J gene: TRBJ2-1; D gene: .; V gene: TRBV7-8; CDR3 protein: CASSSGVMFANEQFF
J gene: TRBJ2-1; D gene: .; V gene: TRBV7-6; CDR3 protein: CASSLRGNEQFF
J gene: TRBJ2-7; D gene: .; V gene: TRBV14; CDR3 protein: CASSQNRGRSYEQYF
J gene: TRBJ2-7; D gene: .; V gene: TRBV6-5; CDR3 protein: CASSPTPYEQYF
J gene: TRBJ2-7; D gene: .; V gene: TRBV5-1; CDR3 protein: CASSLDGPYEQYF
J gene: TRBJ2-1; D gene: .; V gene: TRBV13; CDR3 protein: CASSFVGDEQFF
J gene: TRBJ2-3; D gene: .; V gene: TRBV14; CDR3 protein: CASSQSPALKVTDTQYF